The sequence of this TCR beta chain was determined in a study of response to subunit inactivated influenza vaccine (dated by TCRdb to 2016 to 2018). Background for the entire study: To follow how T cells responded to a trivalent subunit inactivated influenza vaccine, the researchers relied on deep quantitative profiling of the T cell receptor repertoire.

The method was RT-PCR. Instrument on record: Illumina HiSeq 2500. TCRdb trimmed the raw reads at Q25, called clones with MiXCR and kept productive beta chains. Merged by CDR3 protein, the rows form single entries marked with the most common genes and DNA. The table for this sample lists some 500,000 distinct CDR3 sequences; about 25% of them were counted only once. Of the sample, 1.9% is held by the ten largest clones. CDR1 and CDR2, looked up from the germline V gene (reference sequence), are DFQATT and SNEGSKA. V is trimmed back by 4 bases and J by 2 bases, and the junction contains 3 bases that no gene match accounts for. From cysteine to phenylalanine, the CDR3 is 13 amino acids long. Only the CDR3 portion is preserved as DNA: 39 bases, with reading frame beginning at the first base. As for this clonotype: There is no known antigen for this receptor. No clone much larger than this one lies a single base away; base qualities are absent.

Overall study results and their limits: The authors proposed that each seasonal influenza vaccination may bring in only a limited number of new T cells.

The source of this sequence is a man aged 45-65 years who received an inactivated influenza vaccine. Donor details come from another sample of the same person, matched by shared clones. The source was CD4+ T cells sorted from PBMCs, collected roughly 5 days after vaccination. Rearrangement joined TRBV20-1 to TRBJ2-5; TRBD1 matches 8 bases in the middle. The CDR3 here reads CSATTGGQETQYF. The DNA sequence reads TGCAGTGCTACTACAGGGGGACAAGAGACCCAGTACTTC.